The 8 T cell receptor beta chains below all came from one sample that was sequenced in a study of early T cells in non-severe SARS-CoV-2 infection. Each CDR3 protein is one row after TCRdb ran MiXCR on the 5' RACE reads. The data show 40,000 to 50,000 distinct CDR3 sequences, roughly 6.6% seen once. Sequenced input: whole blood. All receptors derive from an adult who was a healthcare worker with PCR-confirmed SARS-CoV-2 infection or an uninfected control (not recorded which).

The sample holds one count of this clonotype. This chain joins TRBV6-5 and TRBJ1-4; D is undetermined. CDR1 is MNHEY, CDR2 SVGAGI, per germline. V was clipped by 3 bases and J by 6 bases, with 14 bases between them. The length of the CDR3 is 15 residues. CDR3 amino acids: CASSYARADYEKLFF. Written as DNA, the CDR3 is TGTGCCAGCAGTTATGCAAGGGCTGACTATGAAAAACTGTTTTTT.

This clonotype has just a few counts. The CDR3 region is CASSPPVGYGYTF. The DNA for the CDR3 is TGTGCCAGCAGCCCCCCTGTGGGCTATGGCTACACCTTC. The V call is TRBV3-1, the J call TRBJ1-2, with D uncertain. The V end was cut by 4 bases, the J end by 4 bases, with 10 bases between. The CDR3 extends over 13 amino acids. Germline V CDR1 and CDR2: LGHDT, YNNKEL (reference sequence).

This clonotype was seen more than once but under ten times. The V and J genes are TRBV19 and TRBJ1-1; D is perhaps TRBD1 (6 bases). Germline V lookup: CDR1 LNHDA, CDR2 SQIVND (reference sequence). Trimming took off 2 bases at V and 0 bases at J, with 10 bases between the two ends. The CDR3 totals 15 residues. The chain's CDR3 is CASSIRTAMNTEAFF. CDR3 coding DNA: TGTGCCAGTAGTATACGGACAGCTATGAACACTGAAGCTTTCTTT.

This clonotype appeared many times. J is TRBJ2-2 and V is TRBV5-8; TRBD2 matches at 11 bases. V lost 4 bases and J lost 0; bases outside the gene matches: 8. Germline loops: CDR1 SGHTS, CDR2 YDEGEE. The CDR3 is made up of 18 amino acids. The CDR3 spells CASSIELAGASNTGELFF. The CDR3 bases are TGTGCCAGCAGCATCGAACTAGCGGGGGCCTCGAACACCGGGGAGCTGTTTTTT.

The chain uses TRBV7-4 and TRBJ1-5, with D uncertain. The CDR3 has 15 amino acids. The V gene's germline CDR1 is SGHVT and CDR2 SQSDAQ. Trimming took off 5 bases at V and 2 bases at J, with 13 bases between the two ends. DNA for the CDR3: TGTGCCAGCAGCCACTCGGACGGACGCAATCAGCCCCAGCATTTT. This translates into CASSHSDGRNQPQHF.

This clonotype turned up a few times. The chain links TRBV11-3 to TRBJ2-3; unclear D gene. V lost 1 base to trimming and J lost 2 bases, with 7 bases between them. This CDR3 contains 14 residues. Germline V gene data show CDR1 as SGHNT and CDR2 as YENEEA. The CDR3 DNA reads TGTGCCAGCAGCTTAGGCCGATCCACAGATACGCAGTATTTT. Its protein is CASSLGRSTDTQYF. The whole variable domain, filled in from reference TRBV11-3 and TRBJ2-3, reads EAGVVQSPRYKIIEKKQPVAFWCNPISGHNTLYWYLQNLGQGPELLIRYENEEAVDDSQLPKDRFSAERLKGVDSTLKIQPAELGDSAVYLCASSLGRSTDTQYFGPGTRLTVL.

The CDR3 DNA is TGTGCCAGCAGCAAGACAGGGGCCTCCACAGATACGCAGTATTTT. This translates into CASSKTGASTDTQYF. The chain joins TRBV9 to TRBJ2-3; 8 nucleotides line up with TRBD1. This CDR3 region has 15 residues. CDR1 and CDR2 from the germline V gene are SGDLS and YYNGEE. The V gene end was trimmed by 4 bases and the J gene end by 2 bases; junction bases not matched to a gene: 6.

This clonotype was recorded at least ten times. CDR3 in amino acids: CASRNSGGSADEQYF. As DNA, the CDR3 is TGCGCCAGCAGAAATAGCGGGGGTTCAGCCGACGAGCAGTACTTC. The rearrangement uses TRBV10-2 and TRBJ2-7, with 9 bases that match TRBD2. Germline assignment: CDR1 WSHSY and CDR2 SAAADI. CDR3 length: 15 amino acids. Trimming removed 6 bases from V and 5 bases from J; junction bases left unmatched: 11.